A single sample gave rise to the 15 T cell receptor beta chains below, sequenced in a study of PD-1 blockade in classical Hodgkin lymphoma. This table comes from immunoSEQ multiplex PCR, and its TCRdb copy is limited to in-frame clones, with some not included. The sample lists 20,000 to 25,000 clones; about 83% were seen once. Each of the patients experienced relapse following autologous stem cell transplantation, and their brentuximab vedotin exposure differed. The source was peripheral blood mononuclear cells (PBMCs), collected before the second cycle of nivolumab. All receptors come from a human donor with classical Hodgkin lymphoma.

V usage is TRBV18 and J usage is TRBJ2-7; 10 bases are a match to TRBD2. The junction had 6 bases not matched to a gene; V was cut back by 1 base and J by 3 bases. This CDR3 is 16 amino acids long. Germline CDR1 and CDR2: KGHSH and LQKENI. The CDR3 DNA reads TGTGCCAGCTCACCACTAGCGGGAGGATTAAACTACGAGCAGTACTTC. Protein sequence: CASSPLAGGLNYEQYF.

This clone was seen only a few times. The chain employs TRBV6-6 and TRBJ2-7, with TRBD2 identical over 10 bases. V dropped 2 bases and J dropped 7; count of bases not matched to a gene: 5. Per the germline V gene, CDR1 is MNHNY and CDR2 is SVGAGI (reference sequence). The CDR3 is 14 amino acids. The CDR3 coding sequence is TGTGCCAGCAGTTACGGGGGACTAGCGCGAGAGCAGTACTTC. It encodes CASSYGGLAREQYF.

V gene TRBV28 combines with J gene TRBJ2-6, with D perhaps matching TRBD2 (5 bases). Germline loops: CDR1 MDHEN, CDR2 SYDVKM. Trimming left V 3 bases short and J 4 bases short, with 13 bases between. CDR3 length: 16 residues. The CDR3: CASSFRLGAGANVLTF. The DNA for the CDR3 is TGTGCCAGCAGTTTTCGATTGGGAGCCGGGGCCAACGTCCTGACTTTC.

The CDR3 coding sequence is TGTGCCAGCAGCTTGGCGGAGGGCACAGATACGCAGTATTTT. It encodes CASSLAEGTDTQYF. The chain links TRBV11-2 to TRBJ2-3; D perhaps matches TRBD2 (5 bases). The CDR3 has 14 amino acids. The V and J ends lost 3 bases and 1 base respectively, with 8 bases between them. Germline CDR1 SGHAT, CDR2 FQNNGV.

The table lists this clone with a few counts. The chain carries TRBV28 and TRBJ2-7, with D maybe TRBD2 (6 bases). Germline values: CDR1 MDHEN, CDR2 SYDVKM. Trimming took 4 bases from V and 3 from J, leaving 22 bases between them. CDR3 length: 17 residues. CDR3 protein: CASSSLRLDTRRYEQYF. CDR3 coding DNA: TGTGCCAGCAGTTCGCTACGACTAGACACGCGTCGCTACGAGCAGTACTTC.

This clone was seen a few times. The chain links TRBV2 to TRBJ2-2; no firm D call. Germline CDR1 reads SNHLY; CDR2 reads FYNNEI. Trimming stripped 3 bases from V and 8 bases from J, with 7 bases between. CDR3 length: 12 amino acids. The CDR3 DNA reads TGTGCCAGCAGTGAGTTTAGGGGGGAGCTGTTTTTT. This sequence encodes CASSEFRGELFF.

This clone was detected only once. This chain joins TRBV5-4 and TRBJ1-2; 7 bases align to TRBD1. The length of the CDR3 is 17 residues. Germline values: CDR1 SGHNT, CDR2 YYREEE (reference sequence). V shed 3 bases, J shed 8 bases, and the junction held 19 bases outside the gene matches. The CDR3 nucleotides read TGTGCCAGCAGCTCGGGGAAGGGGGCGCAAGAGGGAGGCGGCTACACCTTC. This translates into CASSSGKGAQEGGGYTF.

The chain couples TRBV11-3 to TRBJ1-2; D possibly corresponds to TRBD1 (5 bases). Between the trimmed V and J ends, which lost 4 bases and 2 bases, there was a span of 14 bases. Germline CDR1 SGHNT, CDR2 YENEEA. This CDR3 is 15 amino acids long. The CDR3 region has the DNA TGTGCCAGCAGCTCCGAGGGGAGACCGAACTATGGCTACACCTTC. Its protein product is CASSSEGRPNYGYTF.

This clone is termed medium-sized (0.01 to 0.1%). The CDR3 loop is CASSGTGTSGNEQFF. The CDR3 nucleotides are TGTGCCAGCAGCGGTACCGGGACTAGCGGCAATGAGCAGTTCTTC. This sequence joins TRBV7-9 and TRBJ2-1; 11 positions agree with TRBD2. J was trimmed by 6 bases and V by 5 bases; bases with no gene match: 6. The length of the CDR3 is 15 residues. CDR1 is SEHNR, CDR2 FQNEAQ, per germline (reference sequence).

The chain joins TRBV10-3 to TRBJ1-5; 8 bases match TRBD1. The CDR3 has 13 amino acids. With V trimmed by 6 bases and J by 5 bases, 3 bases remained unmatched. Germline V gene data show CDR1 as ENHRY and CDR2 as SYGVKD. DNA of the CDR3: TGTGCCATCAGACAGACAGGGGATCAGCCCCAGCATTTT. Its translation is CAIRQTGDQPQHF.

This chain links TRBV27 with TRBJ2-5; 10 bases line up with TRBD2. The germline CDR1 and CDR2 sequences are MNHEY and SMNVEV (reference sequence). The CDR3 loop spans 15 amino acids. V trimming: 4 bases; J trimming: 4 bases; junction bases outside the gene matches: 6. CDR3 sequence reads: CASSSGTSVSETQYF. CDR3 sequence (DNA): TGTGCCAGCAGTTCCGGGACTAGCGTCTCAGAGACCCAGTACTTC.

The V gene is TRBV9, the J gene TRBJ2-5; unclear D gene. Near its end, the DNA agrees better with TRBJ2-7, so the J call may be wrong. Looked up from germline, CDR1 is SGDLS and CDR2 is YYNGEE. CDR3 size: 14 residues. The CDR3 protein is CASSVLDRSGEQYF. CDR3 coding DNA: TGTGCCAGCAGCGTATTGGACCGATCGGGCGAGCAGTACTTC.

This sequence joins TRBV5-1 and TRBJ2-5; no reliable D call. V was pared by 4 bases and J by 4 bases, with 14 bases between. The CDR3 length is 14 residues. Germline V gene sequence: CDR1 SGHRS, CDR2 YFSETQ. CDR3 loop: CASSVALMGETQYF. The CDR3 region has the DNA TGCGCCAGCAGCGTTGCCCTCATGGGAGAGACCCAGTACTTC.

CDR3 in DNA: TGTGCCAGCAGTCTCCGGGACAGTTATCAGCCCCAGCATTTT. As protein: CASSLRDSYQPQHF. V usage is TRBV6-5 and J usage is TRBJ1-5; the match to TRBD1 covers 7 bases. Germline CDR1 and CDR2: MNHEY and SVGAGI. CDR3 length equals 14 residues. Losses at the gene ends were 5 bases for V and 5 bases for J; bases not matched to a gene: 6.

This clone came up a few times. The J gene is TRBJ2-1, the V gene TRBV2; 10 bases are a match to TRBD2. V shed 7 bases, J shed 6 bases, and the junction held 12 bases outside the gene matches. The V gene's germline CDR1 is SNHLY and CDR2 FYNNEI. The CDR3 covers 16 residues. CDR3 loop: CASNLPSGRGSNEQFF. The CDR3 nucleotides read TGTGCCAGCAATTTACCCAGCGGGAGGGGCTCCAATGAGCAGTTCTTC.